This T cell receptor (beta chain) comes out of a study of blood T cell repertoires in COVID-19 (dated by TCRdb to 2020 to 2021). Describing the broader study: The collaborator samples originated in the United States, Italy and Spain and spanned the acute and convalescent phases of COVID-19. The dataset comprised deeply sampled blood TCRbeta repertoires from subjects exposed to, actively infected with, or recovered from COVID-19. Where HLA class I and class II types were available, the types were taken from metadata supplied by the sample provider, not from assay-based typing. Samples came from the ongoing ImmuneRACE study (first 160 participants) plus 1,254 subjects from 6 global collaborators. The material from the prospective study consisted of cDNA or gDNA derived from T cells, B-cell-depleted T cells, or PBMCs. A de-identified subject ID, COVID-19 status, age in years and sex were almost always included in the sample metadata. The repertoires were released in a freely available public database intended as a resource for research on the immune response to SARS-CoV-2.

TCRbeta CDR3 regions were amplified from genomic DNA by means of the immunoSEQ Assay, a bias-controlled multiplex PCR. Turning to the authors' computational methods: Within the assay, amplification of reference gene primers was used to estimate how many nucleated cells each sample contained. To quantify the absolute abundance of each unique TCRbeta CDR3 rearrangement, sequence reads were collapsed and filtered. For each sample, productive Simpson clonality was calculated as the square root of Simpson's diversity index over productive rearrangements. TCRdb carries this immuneACCESS record with in-frame sequences only. Its versions omit some clonotypes, under half of them owing to an unresolved V gene in the studies checked, with the rest unexplained. V, J and clone size reflect that table, while D and trimming were determined from the DNA. This sample gives under 200,000 clones in total; 89% of them show up just once. The ten largest clones capture roughly 0.77% of the sample.

Regarding this clone: Its antigen is still unknown. No per-base quality is available; no much larger clone lies one base away.

Participants in the prospective study were enrolled through a virtual design, were aged about 18 to 100 years, and lived in approximately 25 United States geographic areas. In the prospective study, cohorts were assigned on the basis of participant-reported clinical history obtained from a screening survey and a study questionnaire. ImmuneRACE Cohort 3 recovered participants were defined by two consecutive negative NP/OP PCR tests, healthcare professional clearance, or symptom resolution. In the prospective study, mobile phlebotomists collected whole blood, serum and a nasopharyngeal or oropharyngeal swab from each participant. Additional blood draws and questionnaires over an approximately two-month period could optionally be provided by prospective study participants. Before DNA extraction, blood samples from the prospective study were shipped at room temperature or frozen. Per the germline V gene, MDHEN is the CDR1 and SYDVKM is the CDR2. Measured from the cysteine to the phenylalanine, the CDR3 is 13 residues long. Only the CDR3 DNA stays, 39 bases, in frame from base 1. Trimming removed 9 bases from V and 6 bases from J; the gene matches leave 8 bases unexplained.

Overall study outcomes, separate from this receptor: How much clinical and demographic metadata was included differed by source and by participant, and the metadata was provided uncurated.

The V and J segments used are TRBV28 and TRBJ2-7; 10 nucleotides in the junction match TRBD2. Sequenced sample: PBMCs or T cells enriched from blood (not recorded which). This clonotype was obtained from a woman under 30 who had recovered from COVID-19. CDR3 reads: CASSGLAGAEQYF. The DNA sequence follows: TGTGCCAGTTCTGGGCTAGCGGGAGCCGAGCAGTACTTC.